The clone carrying this TCR beta chain was seen just once. The source of the sample is a study of CD8 T cells in Susac syndrome. The authors reverse transcribed roughly 0.5 to 1 ug RNA with random hexamers. Each CDR3 protein gets one entry after TCRdb re-called the immunoSEQ multiplex PCR reads with MiXCR. The sample has hundreds of thousands of distinct CDR3 sequences, around 85% seen once. Deletions cut 4 bases from V and 7 bases from J, with 25 bases between. Germline V gene lookup returns CDR1 MGHDK and CDR2 SYGVNS. CDR3 length: 18 amino acids. The chain couples TRBV25-1 to TRBJ2-2; possible D gene TRBD1, 6 bases. The sequencing sample was made of CD8+ T cells from PBMCs. This clonotype was sampled from a human donor with multiple sclerosis. The CDR3, as DNA: TGTGCCAGCAGTGTTCTATACCGGGACACTCCCTGGGACGGGGAGCTGTTTTTT. Its translation: CASSVLYRDTPWDGELFF.